Below, 11 T cell receptor beta chains from the same sample are listed, as sequenced in a study of CD8 T cells in ankylosing spondylitis. Findings of the study overall: Among TCR beta sequences, a motif of eight highly homologous variants appeared characteristic of ankylosing spondylitis blood.

Their recognized antigens are unknown. From the 5' RACE reads, TCRdb called clonotypes with MiXCR, one entry per CDR3 protein. The data contain a few hundred thousand distinct CDR3 sequences, 20% to 25% of them singletons. Specimen: blood, either unsorted or a sorted T cell fraction (not recorded which). The receptors originated from a male donor with ankylosing spondylitis.

The chain links TRBV5-1 to TRBJ2-3; 7 bases match TRBD1. Trimming removed 4 bases from V and 2 bases from J; junction bases left unmatched: 10. This CDR3 has 16 amino acids. In germline, CDR1 is SGHRS, CDR2 YFSETQ. The CDR3: CASSLTGQSTTDTQYF. CDR3 bases: TGCGCCAGCAGCCTAACGGGACAGTCAACCACAGATACGCAGTATTTT.

In this sample, this clonotype turned up many times. The CDR3 loop reads CASSSLSSSYEQYF. The CDR3 DNA reads TGTGCCAGCAGTTCTCTCTCCAGCTCCTACGAGCAGTACTTC. The rearrangement joins TRBV12-3 or TRBV12-4 to TRBJ2-7, with no clear D. The CDR3 has 14 residues. V lost 4 bases and J lost 0, with 10 bases in between.

The rearrangement links TRBV7-9 to TRBJ1-2; D ambiguous. V gave up 2 bases and J gave up 1 base, with 11 bases separating them. CDR3 size: 15 residues. CDR1 is SEHNR and CDR2 is FQNEAQ in the germline V gene (reference sequence). CDR3 in DNA: TGTGCCAGCAGCTTAACTCTGGCAAATAACTATGGCTACACCTTC. This translates into CASSLTLANNYGYTF. The whole variable domain, remainder taken from reference TRBV7-9 and TRBJ1-2, is DTGVSQNPRHKITKRGQNVTFRCDPISEHNRLYWYRQTLGQGPEFLTYFQNEAQLEKSRLLSDRFSAERPKGSFSTLEIQRTEQGDSAMYLCASSLTLANNYGYTFGSGTRLTVV.

This clonotype has at least ten counts. The chain combines TRBV27 with TRBJ1-2; D perhaps matches TRBD1 (5 bases). The CDR3 has 14 residues. Germline values: CDR1 MNHEY, CDR2 SMNVEV (reference sequence). V lost 4 bases and J lost 4, with 13 bases in between. CDR3: CASSWGAEAYGYTF. The CDR3 DNA reads as TGTGCCAGCAGTTGGGGCGCAGAGGCCTATGGCTACACCTTC.

CDR3 loop: CASSKGRATHNEQFF. In DNA form, the CDR3 reads TGTGCCAGCAGCAAGGGGAGGGCCACGCACAATGAGCAGTTCTTC. The gene calls are TRBV9 and TRBJ2-1, with TRBD2 identical over 7 bases. The V gene's germline CDR1 is SGDLS and CDR2 YYNGEE. This CDR3 is built from 15 residues. The trim removed 4 bases at V and 5 bases at J, leaving 9 bases unmatched.

This clonotype was counted a few times. This sequence joins TRBV28 and TRBJ1-5; TRBD1 is a possible D gene (5 bases). CDR3 length: 11 amino acids. V lost 8 bases, J lost 5 bases, and 7 bases lay in between. Germline assignment: CDR1 MDHEN and CDR2 SYDVKM. In nucleotides, the CDR3 is TGTGCCAGCGGGGGTGATCAGCCCCAGCATTTT. This encodes CASGGDQPQHF.

This clonotype was counted between two and nine times. The chain uses TRBV9 and TRBJ2-5, with D tentatively TRBD2 (5 bases). This CDR3 has 14 amino acids. Trimming removed 2 bases from V and 1 base from J, with 9 bases in between. Germline V gene sequence: CDR1 SGDLS, CDR2 YYNGEE. The CDR3 region has the DNA TGTGCCAGCAGCGTCGACGGGGTCCAAGAGACCCAGTACTTC. Translation gives CASSVDGVQETQYF.

This clonotype was detected a few times. V gene TRBV25-1 combines with J gene TRBJ2-1; tentative D call: TRBD2 (5 bases). From germline, CDR1 is MGHDK and CDR2 SYGVNS. This CDR3 comprises 16 residues. V lost 1 base, J lost 4 bases, and 14 bases lay in between. The DNA of the CDR3 is TGTGCCAGCAGTGAATTTGAGGGAACTAATTACAATGAGCAGTTCTTC. It specifies CASSEFEGTNYNEQFF.

This clonotype was detected only a few times. The chain couples TRBV3-1 to TRBJ2-1; 8 bases agree with TRBD2. Germline CDR1 is LGHDT and CDR2 is YNNKEL (reference sequence). Germline trimming cut 3 bases from V and 7 bases from J; bases unmatched to any gene: 5. The CDR3 runs 14 residues. The CDR3 nucleotides are TGTGCCAGCAGCCAGTCGGAGCGGGAGAATGAGCAGTTCTTC. It is translated as CASSQSERENEQFF.

The rearrangement joins TRBV2 to TRBJ2-6; possible D gene TRBD1, 5 bases. Trimming left V 4 bases short and J 2 bases short, with 9 bases between. CDR1 is SNHLY, CDR2 FYNNEI, per germline. The CDR3 is made up of 15 amino acids. CDR3 protein: CASSAGRAGANVLTF. Written as DNA, the CDR3 is TGTGCCAGCAGTGCCGGCAGGGCTGGGGCCAACGTCCTGACTTTC.

There are a few counts of this clonotype. V is TRBV15 and J is TRBJ2-3; tentative D call: TRBD2 (6 bases). CDR1 LNHNV and CDR2 YYDKDF come from the germline V gene (reference sequence). The CDR3 totals 13 residues. Trimming took 5 bases from V and 1 from J, leaving 7 bases between them. The CDR3 reads CATSPGGTDTQYF. In DNA form, the CDR3 reads TGTGCCACCAGCCCGGGAGGCACAGATACGCAGTATTTT.